The TCR beta chain under discussion was sequenced for a study of CD8 T cells in Susac syndrome. The study's findings and limits: The CD4+ T cell repertoires that were profiled in Susac syndrome showed no clonal expansion.

The CDR3 sequence is 12 residues long. V lost 1 base and J lost 8, with 8 bases in between. CDR1 is DFQATT and CDR2 is SNEGSKA in the germline V gene (reference sequence). Reverse transcription of roughly 0.5 to 1 ug RNA was carried out with random hexamers. Multiplex PCR with immunoSEQ amplified the TCR beta CDR3 across 54 Vbeta and 13 Jbeta. MiXCR, applied by TCRdb to the immunoSEQ multiplex PCR reads, yields one record per CDR3 protein. The profile covers around 200,000 distinct CDR3 sequences, with more than 90% appearing a single time and 0.098% taken by the ten largest. Blood CD8+ and CD4+ T cells underwent high-throughput TCR beta sequencing. Patients with Susac syndrome showed fulfilment of recently defined diagnostic criteria for definite or probable disease. Remarks on this clonotype: Its antigen remains unidentified.

The chain employs TRBV20-1 and TRBJ2-2; D is unclear. The clonotype originates from a human donor with Susac syndrome. Sequences were obtained from CD4+ T cells from PBMCs. The CDR3 is CSARGYGGELFF. The CDR3 nucleotides read TGCAGTGCTAGAGGTTACGGGGGGGAGCTGTTTTTT.